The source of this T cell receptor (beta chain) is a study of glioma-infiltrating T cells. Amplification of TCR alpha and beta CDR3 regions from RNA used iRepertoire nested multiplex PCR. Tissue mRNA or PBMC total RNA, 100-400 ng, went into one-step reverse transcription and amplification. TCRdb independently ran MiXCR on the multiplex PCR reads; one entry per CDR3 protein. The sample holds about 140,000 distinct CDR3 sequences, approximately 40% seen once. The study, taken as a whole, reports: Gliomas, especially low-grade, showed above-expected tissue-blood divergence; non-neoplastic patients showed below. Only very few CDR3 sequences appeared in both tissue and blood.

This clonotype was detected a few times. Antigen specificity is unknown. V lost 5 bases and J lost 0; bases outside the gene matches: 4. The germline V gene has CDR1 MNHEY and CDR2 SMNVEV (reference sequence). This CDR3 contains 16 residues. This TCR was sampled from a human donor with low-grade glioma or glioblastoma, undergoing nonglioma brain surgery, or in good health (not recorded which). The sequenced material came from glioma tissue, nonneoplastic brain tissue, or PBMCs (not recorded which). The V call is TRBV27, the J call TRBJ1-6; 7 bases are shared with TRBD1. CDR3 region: CASSVRDSSYNSPLHF. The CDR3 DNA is TGTGCCAGCAGTGTCCGGGACAGCTCCTATAATTCACCCCTCCACTTT.